The 24 T cell receptor beta chains listed next were all sequenced from one sample in a study of persistence of HIV-infected CD4 T cells (dated by TCRdb to 2018 to 2021). The treatment or condition label here, explained by the study, means: suppressive antiretroviral therapy. Cells were stimulated with lysates of CMV-infected fibroblasts at 9 to 10 ug/mL. Memory populations depleted of antigen-responding cells were obtained by sorting nonresponding CD40L-negative CD69-negative CD45RO-high memory CD4+ T cells. TCRbeta repertoires were sequenced from genomic DNA with the immunoSEQ hsTCRB assay version 4 in survey mode. Sourced from immuneACCESS, this table was stored by TCRdb with only in-frame sequences that have V and J called. A share of the clones is absent; for the studies checked, an unresolved V gene accounts for under half, and the remainder has no known explanation. The sample contains 50,000 or so clones, 70% to 80% of them found a single time. Of the sample, around 2.9% is held by the ten largest clones.

No antigen has been identified for these receptors. Sequencing used CD4+ T cells sorted from PBMCs after roughly 18-hour stimulation, obtained from a patient who received antiretroviral therapy. Explained via the paper, the cell subset or site label denotes: CD40L-CD69- CD45RO-high memory CD4 T cells not responding to CMV lysate. These receptors were collected from an adult man with HIV who was CMV-seropositive.

This clone has just one count. This chain links TRBV7-9 with TRBJ2-1; TRBD2 matches 9 bases. There are 15 residues in the CDR3. CDR1 SEHNR and CDR2 FQNEAQ come from the germline V gene (reference sequence). The V segment lost 8 bases and the J segment 10 bases; nucleotides outside the gene matches: 15. CDR3 sequence: CASALAGRLAEEQFF. CDR3 DNA: TGTGCCAGCGCATTGGCGGGGAGACTAGCGGAGGAGCAGTTCTTC.

This clone was observed a handful of times. The chain combines TRBV6-2 or TRBV6-3 with TRBJ2-5; TRBD2 might be the D (6 bases). Per the germline V gene, CDR1 is MNHEY and CDR2 is SVGEGT. This CDR3 has 15 amino acids. Trimming cost V 4 bases and J 2 bases, with 14 bases left between them. In nucleotides, the CDR3 is TGTGCCAGCAGTTTCTCCACTAGCCCTCAAGAGACCCAGTACTTC. This sequence encodes CASSFSTSPQETQYF.

The chain combines TRBV27 with TRBJ1-1; D remains ambiguous. CDR3 length equals 14 residues. Trimming took off 4 bases at V and 5 bases at J, with 14 bases between the two ends. Germline values: CDR1 MNHEY, CDR2 SMNVEV (reference sequence). In nucleotides, the CDR3 is TGTGCCAGCAGTTCAACACCCGTACGGACTGAAGCTTTCTTT. Amino acid sequence: CASSSTPVRTEAFF.

The chain employs TRBV19 and TRBJ2-2, with 9 bases that match TRBD1. The V and J ends lost 1 base and 6 bases, in that order; junction bases with no gene match: 6. The CDR3 length is 16 residues. Germline CDR1 and CDR2: LNHDA and SQIVND (reference sequence). CDR3 DNA: TGTGCCAGTAGTATAGGCGGGACAGGGTACGCCGGGGAGCTGTTTTTT. Encoded protein: CASSIGGTGYAGELFF.

CDR3 residues: CAWSFKDRRGAGVYEQYF. As DNA, the CDR3 is TGTGCCTGGAGTTTTAAGGACAGGCGGGGAGCGGGAGTATACGAGCAGTACTTC. The gene calls are TRBV30 and TRBJ2-7; tentatively, D is TRBD2 (8 bases). The CDR3 has 18 amino acids. Trimming left V 2 bases short and J 4 bases short, with 27 bases between. Germline V lookup: CDR1 GTSNPN, CDR2 SVGIG (reference sequence). The entire variable domain, with the rest obtained from reference TRBV30 and TRBJ2-7, is as follows: SQTIHQWPATLVQPVGSPLSLECTVEGTSNPNLYWYRQAAGRGLQLLFYSVGIGQISSEVPQNLSASRPQDRQFILSSKKLLLSDSGFYLCAWSFKDRRGAGVYEQYFGPGTRLTVT.

This chain connects TRBV3-1 (or the pseudogene TRBV3-2) to TRBJ2-3; D perhaps matches TRBD2 (5 bases). CDR1 LGHDT and CDR2 YNNKEL come from the germline V gene (reference sequence). V lost 3 bases to trimming and J lost 4 bases, with 14 bases between them. The CDR3 covers 15 residues. DNA for the CDR3: TGTGCCAGCAGCCAGGAGGCGTGGGGATCAGATACGCAGTATTTT. Amino acid sequence: CASSQEAWGSDTQYF.

This chain joins TRBV5-1 and TRBJ2-3, with 12 bases lining up with TRBD1. J was trimmed by 5 bases and V by 4 bases; bases with no gene match: 8. The CDR3 loop spans 16 amino acids. CDR1 SGHRS and CDR2 YFSETQ come from the germline V gene. CDR3 DNA sequence: TGCGCCAGCAGCCAAGGGACAGGGGGCGCATTAGATACGCAGTATTTT. As protein: CASSQGTGGALDTQYF.

The V call is TRBV7-2, the J call TRBJ2-7; D ambiguous. The CDR3 is 12 residues long. The V end lost 5 bases, the J end lost 1 base, and 6 bases lay between the germline ends. The germline V gene encodes CDR1 SGHTA and CDR2 FQGNSA. As DNA, the CDR3 is TGTGCCAGCAGCCACGGTTCCTACGAGCAGTACTTC. Translating gives CASSHGSYEQYF.

This clone was detected only once. V gene TRBV14 combines with J gene TRBJ2-3; 10 nucleotides line up with TRBD2. With V trimmed by 1 base and J by 4 bases, 2 bases remained unmatched. CDR1 is SGHDN and CDR2 is FVKESK in the germline V gene. This CDR3 spans 15 amino acids. The CDR3: CASSQVSGRADTQYF. CDR3 DNA sequence: TGTGCCAGCAGCCAAGTAAGCGGGAGGGCAGATACGCAGTATTTT.

The gene calls are TRBV3-1 (or the pseudogene TRBV3-2) and TRBJ2-3; D gene unclear. The CDR3 extends over 16 amino acids. The germline CDR1 and CDR2 sequences are LGHDT and YNNKEL (reference sequence). The ends were cut back, 0 bases at V and 2 bases at J, with 12 bases in the middle. CDR3 DNA sequence: TGTGCCAGCAGCCAAGATTCTTACGGAATCACAGATACGCAGTATTTT. Its translation: CASSQDSYGITDTQYF.

This clone has only one observation. The chain carries TRBV30 and TRBJ1-1; the D is unclear. The CDR3 spans 13 residues. The ends were cut back, 2 bases at V and 4 bases at J, with 11 bases in the middle. Per germline, CDR1 GTSNPN and CDR2 SVGIG (reference sequence). The CDR3 sequence: CAWSLTFRTEAFF. The CDR3 nucleotides read TGTGCCTGGAGTCTGACGTTTCGCACTGAAGCTTTCTTT.

This sequence joins TRBV7-2 and TRBJ1-6; weak D call: TRBD1 (5 bases). CDR1 and CDR2 (germline): SGHTA, FQGNSA. V was cut by 2 bases and J by 9 bases, with 14 bases left in between. This CDR3 spans 15 amino acids. Here the CDR3 DNA reads TGTGCCAGCAGCTTAATCGACAGTGGAATTTCACCCCTCCACTTT. It codes for CASSLIDSGISPLHF.

The count of this clone is one. CDR3 sequence: CASSFGTLYEQYF. In DNA form, the CDR3 reads TGTGCCAGCAGCTTCGGGACACTATACGAGCAGTACTTC. The rearrangement uses TRBV5-5 and TRBJ2-7; tentative D call: TRBD1 (6 bases). The CDR3 is 13 amino acids. V gave up 2 bases and J gave up 4 bases, with 10 bases separating them. Germline values: CDR1 SGHKS, CDR2 YYEKEE (reference sequence).

V is TRBV14 and J is TRBJ1-1; D is possibly TRBD1 (6 bases). Trimming shortened V by 3 bases and J by 6 bases, and 14 bases separated the two germline ends. The CDR3 consists of 14 residues. Germline V gives CDR1 SGHDN, CDR2 FVKESK. The CDR3 here is CASSQQTGISEAFF. The DNA of the CDR3 is TGTGCCAGCAGCCAGCAAACAGGGATTTCTGAAGCTTTCTTT.

The chain links TRBV18 to TRBJ2-2, with TRBD1 matching 7 bases. Germline V CDR1 and CDR2: KGHSH, LQKENI. The V and J ends lost 1 base and 0 bases, in that order; junction bases with no gene match: 2. This CDR3 is built from 16 residues. This CDR3 is CASSPQGATNTGELFF. For the CDR3, the DNA is TGTGCCAGCTCACCACAGGGGGCTACGAACACCGGGGAGCTGTTTTTT. The variable domain in full, with the rest retrieved from reference TRBV18 and TRBJ2-2, is NAGVMQNPRHLVRRRGQEARLRCSPMKGHSHVYWYRQLPEEGLKFMVYLQKENIIDESGMPKERFSAEFPKEGPSILRIQQVVRGDSAAYFCASSPQGATNTGELFFGEGSRLTVL.

This clone is medium-sized in the sample. The chain couples TRBV6-1 to TRBJ2-7, with D possibly matching TRBD2 (5 bases). The CDR3 sequence is 14 residues long. Trimming shortened V by 3 bases and J by 0 bases, and 9 bases separated the two germline ends. Germline loops: CDR1 MNHNS, CDR2 SASEGT. CDR3 in amino acids: CASSDEGPSYEQYF. The CDR3 bases are TGTGCCAGCAGTGACGAGGGCCCCTCCTACGAGCAGTACTTC.

Here the CDR3 reads CAISESIGYTF. Here the CDR3 DNA reads TGTGCCATCAGTGAGTCCATAGGCTACACCTTC. V is TRBV10-3 and J is TRBJ1-2; D not resolved. CDR3 length: 11 amino acids. V dropped 0 bases and J dropped 8 bases, with 4 bases sitting between them. Germline V gene sequence: CDR1 ENHRY, CDR2 SYGVKD.

This chain joins TRBV14 and TRBJ1-2; D is unclear. There are 13 residues in the CDR3. The ends were cut back, 0 bases at V and 7 bases at J, with 9 bases in the middle. The germline V gene encodes CDR1 SGHDN and CDR2 FVKESK. CDR3 residues: CASSQERSGGYTF. In DNA form, the CDR3 reads TGTGCCAGCAGCCAAGAAAGATCGGGTGGCTACACCTTC.

This chain links TRBV27 with TRBJ2-7; D ambiguous. The V gene's germline CDR1 is MNHEY and CDR2 SMNVEV (reference sequence). V was cut by 0 bases and J by 4 bases, with 7 bases left in between. The CDR3 loop spans 13 amino acids. The CDR3 is CASSLSGRYEQYF. The CDR3 coding sequence is TGTGCCAGCAGTTTATCGGGCCGGTACGAGCAGTACTTC.

The J gene is TRBJ1-5, the V gene TRBV6-2 or TRBV6-3; perhaps TRBD1 as D (5 bases). The length of the CDR3 is 14 residues. The V gene's germline CDR1 is MNHEY and CDR2 SVGEGT. The germline V and J ends were trimmed by 2 bases and 6 bases, with 11 bases remaining between them. For the CDR3, the DNA is TGTGCCAGCAGTTACGGGGGGGTGTCTCAGCCCCAGCATTTT. Translation gives CASSYGGVSQPQHF.

The chain combines TRBV6-5 with TRBJ2-7, with 7 bases fitting TRBD1. The junction had 5 bases not matched to a gene; V was cut back by 5 bases and J by 7 bases. This CDR3 region has 12 residues. The germline V gene has CDR1 MNHEY and CDR2 SVGAGI. The CDR3 DNA reads as TGTGCCAGCAGTCGCTCGACAGGGGAGCAGTACTTC. The encoded protein is CASSRSTGEQYF.

This chain links TRBV5-1 with TRBJ2-7; D might be TRBD1 or TRBD2, each matching 5 bases. Germline lookup yields CDR1 SGHRS and CDR2 YFSETQ. The CDR3 sequence is 13 residues long. V dropped 4 bases and J dropped 12 bases, with 20 bases sitting between them. The CDR3 sequence is CASSPTGTLGRYF. CDR3 coding DNA: TGCGCCAGCAGCCCAACCGGGACCCTAGGACGGTACTTC.

The genes are TRBV11-2 and TRBJ2-7; 7 nucleotides align to TRBD2. Losses at the gene ends were 1 base for V and 6 bases for J; bases not matched to a gene: 9. CDR3 length equals 15 residues. Germline V gene sequence: CDR1 SGHAT, CDR2 FQNNGV. CDR3 nucleotide sequence: TGTGCCAGCAGCTTAGTTTTAGCGGGCGTCGGCGAGCAGTACTTC. Translated: CASSLVLAGVGEQYF. Using reference TRBV11-2 and TRBJ2-7 for the parts outside the CDR3, the full variable domain is EAGVAQSPRYKIIEKRQSVAFWCNPISGHATLYWYQQILGQGPKLLIQFQNNGVVDDSQLPKDRFSAERLKGVDSTLKIQPAKLEDSAVYLCASSLVLAGVGEQYFGPGTRLTVT.

The table lists this clone with a few counts. This chain connects TRBV10-3 to TRBJ2-5; perhaps D is TRBD1 or TRBD2 (5 bases each). Germline V gives CDR1 ENHRY, CDR2 SYGVKD. The CDR3 consists of 16 residues. Trimming took off 2 bases at V and 5 bases at J, with 18 bases between the two ends. CDR3 protein: CAISEGSRGDWETQYF. The CDR3 region has the DNA TGTGCCATCAGTGAGGGTTCGAGGGGAGACTGGGAGACCCAGTACTTC.